The 21 T cell receptor beta chains below were found in one sample sequenced in a study of cytomegalovirus exposure and HLA in healthy donors. A multiplex PCR was run with 60 Vbeta primers and 13 Jbeta primers. Clones were read by immunoSEQ multiplex PCR, and TCRdb kept only the in-frame ones, dropping some. The profile shows 210,000 or so clones, around 80% of them singletons. Material for sequencing was PBMCs. Every receptor here comes from a boy younger than 18 in good health and CMV-seronegative.

The count of this clone is one. The V and J genes are TRBV5-5 and TRBJ1-1; D unresolved. CDR1 and CDR2 from the germline V gene are SGHKS and YYEKEE (reference sequence). The germline V and J ends were trimmed by 2 bases and 4 bases, with 15 bases remaining between them. CDR3 length: 15 amino acids. CDR3 residues: CASSLLPGWSTEAFF. The CDR3 nucleotides are TGTGCCAGCAGCTTACTCCCTGGGTGGAGCACTGAAGCTTTCTTT. The full variable domain, in which reference TRBV5-5 and TRBJ1-1 provide the parts outside the CDR3, is DAGVTQSPTHLIKTRGQQVTLRCSPISGHKSVSWYQQVLGQGPQFIFQYYEKEERGRGNFPDRFSARQFPNYSSELNVNALLLGDSALYLCASSLLPGWSTEAFFGQGTRLTVV.

V and J are TRBV5-1 and TRBJ1-1; TRBD1 matches 7 bases. V trimming: 0 bases; J trimming: 11 bases; junction bases outside the gene matches: 13. The V gene's germline CDR1 is SGHRS and CDR2 YFSETQ. CDR3 length: 15 amino acids. The CDR3 here is CASSLGTGDGRQAFF. As DNA, the CDR3 is TGCGCCAGCAGCTTGGGGACAGGTGACGGACGGCAGGCTTTCTTT. Based on the CDR3 plus reference TRBV5-1 and TRBJ1-1, the full variable domain is KAGVTQTPRYLIKTRGQQVTLSCSPISGHRSVSWYQQTPGQGLQFLFEYFSETQRNKGNFPGRFSGRQFSNSRSEMNVSTLELGDSALYLCASSLGTGDGRQAFFGQGTRLTVV.

This chain joins TRBV1 and TRBJ2-5; the D call of TRBD1 is as the table states it, not checked on the DNA. TRBV1 is a listed pseudogene. There are 19 residues in the CDR3. The CDR3 DNA reads TGCACCAGCAGCCATGTGACCCGAGGGACAGGGGGCGTGGGAGAGACCCAGTACTTC. Amino acid sequence: CTSSHVTRGTGGVGETQYF.

The chain couples TRBV5-8 to TRBJ1-2; possible D gene TRBD1, 5 bases. Trimming cost V 0 bases and J 4 bases, with 16 bases left between them. The CDR3 length is 16 residues. Germline values: CDR1 SGHTS, CDR2 YDEGEE. CDR3 protein: CASSLVRGGPSYGYTF. The CDR3 region has the DNA TGTGCCAGCAGCTTGGTTCGCGGGGGACCGTCCTATGGCTACACCTTC.

The chain employs TRBV14 and TRBJ1-6; D is perhaps TRBD1 (6 bases). The CDR3 spans 16 residues. V lost 5 bases to trimming and J lost 4 bases, with 15 bases between them. Germline assignment: CDR1 SGHDN and CDR2 FVKESK. In DNA, the CDR3 is TGTGCCAGCAGCGAACAGGGTCGGTGGTATAATTCACCCCTCCACTTT. Its protein product is CASSEQGRWYNSPLHF.

The chain couples TRBV20-1 to TRBJ1-1; D is unclear. V was shortened by 5 bases and J by 11 bases, with 15 bases between the two germline ends. The length of the CDR3 is 11 residues. Germline CDR1 is DFQATT and CDR2 is SNEGSKA (reference sequence). CDR3 sequence (DNA): TGCAGTGCTTGGGCTCTTCGAGGGGCTTTCTTT. Its translation: CSAWALRGAFF.

In its sample, this clone was seen once. The rearrangement joins TRBV19 to TRBJ1-6; D may be TRBD1 (6 bases). Trimming took 5 bases from V and 9 from J, leaving 20 bases between them. This CDR3 contains 16 residues. Germline V gives CDR1 LNHDA, CDR2 SQIVND (reference sequence). CDR3 in DNA: TGTGCCAGTAGTGCACCACAGGGAAGGGGTCGTTCACCCCTCCACTTT. Protein sequence: CASSAPQGRGRSPLHF.

J is TRBJ1-2 and V is TRBV18; 8 nucleotides agree with TRBD1. The germline CDR1 and CDR2 sequences are KGHSH and LQKENI. V was clipped by 3 bases and J by 6 bases; unmatched bases: 9. This CDR3 region has 15 residues. CDR3: CASSPLQGGKDGYTF. The CDR3 DNA reads as TGTGCCAGCTCACCTCTACAGGGGGGAAAGGATGGCTACACCTTC.

This sequence joins TRBV27 and TRBJ2-5; tentative D call: TRBD1 (6 bases). Trimming removed 6 bases from V and 3 bases from J, with 11 bases in between. The CDR3 loop spans 13 amino acids. The V gene's germline CDR1 is MNHEY and CDR2 SMNVEV (reference sequence). The CDR3 nucleotides read TGTGCCAGCAGGGGAAGGGGGAAAGAGACCCAGTACTTC. This gives the protein CASRGRGKETQYF.

The count of this clone is one. The V and J genes are TRBV7-9 and TRBJ1-4; the D is unclear. The CDR3 runs 15 residues. The germline V and J ends were trimmed by 5 bases and 8 bases, with 18 bases remaining between them. Germline CDR1 is SEHNR and CDR2 is FQNEAQ (reference sequence). The CDR3 bases are TGTGCCAGCAGCCCCCGGGCGGGAAGAGGGGAAAAACTGTTTTTT. Encoded protein: CASSPRAGRGEKLFF. Looking up the rest from reference TRBV7-9 and TRBJ1-4 gives the full variable domain: DTGVSQNPRHKITKRGQNVTFRCDPISEHNRLYWYRQTLGQGPEFLTYFQNEAQLEKSRLLSDRFSAERPKGSFSTLEIQRTEQGDSAMYLCASSPRAGRGEKLFFGSGTQLSVL.

The V call is TRBV5-6, the J call TRBJ2-1, with D perhaps matching TRBD1 (6 bases). Germline values: CDR1 SGHDT, CDR2 YYEEEE. V was pared by 0 bases and J by 13 bases, with 14 bases between. This CDR3 is built from 13 residues. CDR3 protein: CASSLGDRSTQFF. The CDR3 nucleotides are TGTGCCAGCAGCTTGGGAGACAGGAGCACACAGTTCTTC.

This clone was observed a single time. The chain joins TRBV30 to TRBJ1-4; 8 nucleotides line up with TRBD1. CDR3 length: 13 residues. V trimming: 8 bases; J trimming: 7 bases; junction bases outside the gene matches: 9. Germline-derived CDR1 and CDR2 are GTSNPN and SVGIG (reference sequence). CDR3 nucleotides: TGTGCCGGGACGAGGACAGGGAGTGAAAAACTGTTTTTT. It translates to CAGTRTGSEKLFF.

This chain connects TRBV7-2 to TRBJ1-3; unclear D gene. This CDR3 is built from 15 residues. Trimming pared 5 bases from V and 0 bases from J, leaving 11 bases between. Germline lookup yields CDR1 SGHTA and CDR2 FQGNSA. The CDR3 is CASSKVLRSGNTIYF. In nucleotides, the CDR3 is TGTGCCAGCAGCAAAGTATTGCGCTCTGGAAACACCATATATTTT.

The chain joins TRBV5-4 to TRBJ2-5, with a weak D call TRBD2 (6 bases). The V end lost 4 bases, the J end lost 1 base, and 17 bases lay between the germline ends. CDR1 is SGHNT and CDR2 is YYREEE in the germline V gene (reference sequence). The CDR3 spans 16 residues. CDR3 bases: TGTGCCAGCAGCATCCGGGACTGGGGGATCCAAGAGACCCAGTACTTC. Amino acid sequence: CASSIRDWGIQETQYF.

V is TRBV30 and J is TRBJ1-1; possible D gene TRBD1, 6 bases. The CDR3 is 16 residues long. CDR1 and CDR2 (germline): GTSNPN, SVGIG (reference sequence). The V gene lost 3 bases and the J gene lost 4 bases, with 21 bases spanning the gap. CDR3 region: CAWSQEGPTGSTEAFF. Here the CDR3 DNA reads TGTGCCTGGAGCCAAGAGGGGCCCACAGGGAGCACTGAAGCTTTCTTT.

The chain joins TRBV19 to TRBJ2-3; 8 bases fit TRBD2. The CDR3 has 16 residues. V shed 6 bases, J shed 2 bases, and the junction held 10 bases outside the gene matches. Looked up from germline, CDR1 is LNHDA and CDR2 is SQIVND (reference sequence). CDR3 residues: CASSPSGGGITDTQYF. The CDR3 DNA is TGTGCCAGTAGCCCCTCGGGCGGGGGGATCACAGATACGCAGTATTTT.

The chain carries TRBV15 and TRBJ2-3; a possible D gene is TRBD1 (5 bases). With 5 bases removed from V and 0 bases from J, the gap between germline ends came to 15 bases. The V gene's germline CDR1 is LNHNV and CDR2 YYDKDF (reference sequence). CDR3 length: 16 residues. This chain's CDR3 is CATSPRLGESTDTQYF. The CDR3 region has the DNA TGTGCCACCAGCCCTCGATTAGGGGAAAGCACAGATACGCAGTATTTT.

This chain links TRBV2 with TRBJ1-1, with D possibly being TRBD1 (6 bases). The length of the CDR3 is 12 residues. V shed 7 bases and J shed 7 bases, with 13 bases lying between them. CDR1 SNHLY and CDR2 FYNNEI come from the germline V gene. CDR3 DNA sequence: TGTGCCAGCAAGGGGGGGGGAGTTGAAGCTTTCTTT. Protein: CASKGGGVEAFF.

The chain recombines TRBV7-8 with TRBJ2-1; tentatively, D is TRBD2 (6 bases). The CDR3 contains 20 residues. Germline values: CDR1 SGHVS, CDR2 FQNEAQ. V lost 3 bases and J lost 0, with 24 bases in between. The CDR3 nucleotides read TGTGCCAGCAGCTTCTTACCCCCCCTCTTCGGCGGGATCTCCTACAATGAGCAGTTCTTC. Protein: CASSFLPPLFGGISYNEQFF. Drawing the rest from reference TRBV7-8 and TRBJ2-1, the complete variable domain is GAGVSQSPRYKVAKRGQDVALRCDPISGHVSLFWYQQALGQGPEFLTYFQNEAQLDKSGLPSDRFFAERPEGSVSTLKIQRTQQEDSAVYLCASSFLPPLFGGISYNEQFFGPGTRLTVL.

The chain has TRBV10-2 and TRBJ2-3, with D possibly matching TRBD2 (5 bases). This CDR3 is built from 12 residues. Germline CDR1 WSHSY, CDR2 SAAADI. The V and J ends lost 4 bases and 3 bases respectively, with 5 bases between them. CDR3 sequence: CASSVATDTQYF. CDR3 nucleotides: TGCGCCAGCAGTGTAGCGACAGATACGCAGTATTTT.

The gene calls are TRBV5-6 and TRBJ1-6; 7 bases align to TRBD1. V lost 1 base and J lost 15; bases outside the gene matches: 13. The length of the CDR3 is 15 residues. Per the germline V gene, CDR1 is SGHDT and CDR2 is YYEEEE. The CDR3 region is CASSLTGDPLRRLHF. The CDR3, as DNA: TGTGCCAGCAGCTTGACAGGGGATCCGCTCCGTCGCCTCCACTTT. Using reference TRBV5-6 and TRBJ1-6 for the parts outside the CDR3, the full variable domain is DAGVTQSPTHLIKTRGQQVTLRCSPKSGHDTVSWYQQALGQGPQFIFQYYEEEERQRGNFPDRFSGHQFPNYSSELNVNALLLGDSALYLCASSLTGDPLRRLHFGNGTRLTVT.